This T cell receptor (beta chain) was retrieved from a study of graft-versus-host responses after intestinal transplantation. The data were produced by immunoSEQ multiplex PCR, yet TCRdb's version contains in-frame clones alone and is incomplete. The repertoire consists of 20,000 to 30,000 clones, with around 40% occurring once and the leading ten covering less than 0.75%. General study findings and limits: Where graft-donor T cell macrochimerism was present, patients had high graft-versus-host to host-versus-graft clonal ratios in allografts.

Trimming removed 4 bases at V and 3 bases at J, with 10 bases between. The CDR3 covers 13 residues. Germline CDR1 MDHEN, CDR2 SYDVKM. The authors plated approximately 200,000 CFSE-labeled responder cells with approximately 200,000 irradiated, violet-dye-labeled stimulator cells. This TCR derives from a human patient who received an intestinal transplant. V usage is TRBV28 and J usage is TRBJ2-7; a possible D gene is TRBD2 (6 bases). The material sequenced was alloreactive CD4+ T cells from a mixed lymphocyte reaction culture, taken before intestinal transplant. Subset reported: CFSE-low proliferating T cells sorted from roughly six-day pre-transplant mixed lymphocyte reaction (GvH or HvG direction). DNA of the CDR3: TGTGCCAGCAGTTATCCGGGACTCTACGAGCAGTACTTC. It yields the protein CASSYPGLYEQYF. Together with reference TRBV28 and TRBJ2-7, the CDR3 gives the full variable domain: DVKVTQSSRYLVKRTGEKVFLECVQDMDHENMFWYRQDPGLGLRLIYFSYDVKMKEKGDIPEGYSVSREKKERFSLILESASTNQTSMYLCASSYPGLYEQYFGPGTRLTVT.